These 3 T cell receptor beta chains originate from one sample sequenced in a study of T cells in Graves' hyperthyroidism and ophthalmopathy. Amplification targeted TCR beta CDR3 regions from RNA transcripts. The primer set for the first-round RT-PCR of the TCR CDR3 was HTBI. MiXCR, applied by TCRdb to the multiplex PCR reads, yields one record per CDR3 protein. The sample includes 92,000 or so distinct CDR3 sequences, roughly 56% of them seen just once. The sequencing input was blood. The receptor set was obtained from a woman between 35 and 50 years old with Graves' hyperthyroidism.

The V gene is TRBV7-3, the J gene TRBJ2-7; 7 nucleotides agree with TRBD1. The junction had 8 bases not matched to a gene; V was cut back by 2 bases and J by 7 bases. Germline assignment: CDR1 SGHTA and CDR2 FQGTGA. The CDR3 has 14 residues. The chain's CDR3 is CASSLGDSSGEQYF. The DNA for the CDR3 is TGTGCCAGCAGCTTAGGGGACAGCAGTGGGGAGCAGTACTTC.

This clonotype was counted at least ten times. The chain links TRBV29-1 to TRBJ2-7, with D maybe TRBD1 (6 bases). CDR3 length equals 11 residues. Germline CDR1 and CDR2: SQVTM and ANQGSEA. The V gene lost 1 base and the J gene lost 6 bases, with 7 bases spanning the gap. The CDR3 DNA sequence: TGCAGCGTTGAAGGCAGGGGCGAGCAGTACTTC. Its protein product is CSVEGRGEQYF.

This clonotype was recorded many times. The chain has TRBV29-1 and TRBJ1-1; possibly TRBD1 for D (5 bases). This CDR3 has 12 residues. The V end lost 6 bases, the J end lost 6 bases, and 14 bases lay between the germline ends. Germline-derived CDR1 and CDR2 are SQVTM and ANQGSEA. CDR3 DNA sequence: TGCAGCGTGACAGTGTCTGGGGCTGAAGCTTTCTTT. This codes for CSVTVSGAEAFF.